A single sample is the source of the 22 T cell receptor beta chains below, sequenced in a study of tumor-infiltrating lymphocytes in primary liver carcinoma. RNA was extracted from whole blood without cell sorting, alongside germline DNA. TCR beta cDNA was prepared out of about 530 ng total RNA by means of a constant-region primer. What produced the TCR beta libraries was three nested multiplex PCR rounds using slightly modified ARM-PCR. Primers for the first two PCR rounds were TRBV1-TRBV30 forward primers and a C-beta reverse primer (roughly 10 cycles per round). TCRdb redid the calling of the multiplex PCR reads with MiXCR, one entry per CDR3 protein. Among fewer than 350,000 distinct CDR3 sequences listed, about 61% were seen once. Sample: peripheral blood. These receptors originate from a man aged 40-55 years with primary liver carcinoma and hepatitis B virus infection.

The V gene is TRBV18, the J gene TRBJ1-1, with D tentatively TRBD1 (6 bases). Germline values: CDR1 KGHSH, CDR2 LQKENI. The CDR3 sequence is 16 residues long. The V end lost 2 bases, the J end lost 4 bases, and 17 bases lay between the germline ends. The CDR3 protein is CASSPIGQWGTTEAFF. The DNA for the CDR3 is TGTGCCAGCTCACCAATAGGACAGTGGGGAACCACTGAAGCTTTCTTT.

The table lists this clonotype with many counts. Mismatch with germline at one junction end may stem from a read error. The CDR3 DNA is TGTGCCAGCAGCAACTTTGGCGGTAGCGGGAGCCACAATGAGCGGTTCTTC. It specifies CASSNFGGSGSHNERFF. V and J are TRBV11-2 and TRBJ2-1, with TRBD2 identical over 9 bases. This CDR3 has 17 residues. Germline-derived CDR1 and CDR2 are SGHAT and FQNNGV.

As concerns this clonotype: A much bigger clone sits one base away, suggesting this may be a read error. The chain employs TRBV6-6 and TRBJ2-1, with TRBD2 matching over 10 bases. CDR3 length: 13 amino acids. Germline CDR1 and CDR2: MNHNY and SVGAGI (reference sequence). Unmatched junction bases numbered 7, after V lost 7 bases and J lost 10 bases. For the CDR3, the DNA is TGTGCCAGCACAGCGGGAGGGGGTGGGGAGCAGTTCTTC. The encoded protein is CASTAGGGGEQFF.

Note on this clonotype: A much larger clone is a single base away; this may be a read error. This chain joins TRBV6-6 and TRBJ2-1; possibly TRBD1 or TRBD2 for D (5 bases each). The CDR3 contains 15 residues. Looked up from germline, CDR1 is MNHNY and CDR2 is SVGAGI (reference sequence). CDR3 protein: CAGSYSFKGSHEQFF. In DNA, the CDR3 is TGTGCCGGCAGTTACTCGTTTAAGGGGAGCCATGAGCAGTTCTTC.

To note about this clonotype: With a much larger clone just one base away, this may be a read error. The J gene is TRBJ2-1, the V gene TRBV7-8, with D maybe TRBD2 (6 bases). Germline CDR1 reads SGHVS; CDR2 reads FQNEAQ. There are 14 residues in the CDR3. The DNA of the CDR3 is TGTGTCAGCAGCGGAAGACTAGACTACAATGAGCAGTTCTTC. Translated, it gives CVSSGRLDYNEQFF.

As concerns this clonotype: The junction and the germline gene differ at one end; a read error may be behind it. The chain carries TRBV5-8 and TRBJ1-1; D unresolved. The CDR3 has 16 amino acids. Germline V gives CDR1 SGHTS, CDR2 YDEGEE. The CDR3 loop is CASSRPPTVLNSEAFF. The CDR3, as DNA: TGTGCCAGCAGCAGGCCTCCTACGGTTTTAAACAGTGAAGCTTTCTTT.

Details on this clonotype: This may be a read error: a much more frequent sequence differs by one nucleotide. The chain has TRBV12-3 or TRBV12-4 and TRBJ1-2, with D perhaps matching TRBD1 (5 bases). This CDR3 region has 15 residues. V lost 9 bases, J lost 1 base, and 18 bases lay in between. The CDR3 DNA reads TGTGCCAGTACAGACCGGGCAGGGATTAACTATGGCTACACCTTC. Translation: CASTDRAGINYGYTF.

The chain carries TRBV6-5 and TRBJ2-7; D remains ambiguous. The germline gives CDR1 MNHEY, CDR2 SVGAGI. The CDR3 loop spans 12 amino acids. V shed 4 bases and J shed 7 bases, with 11 bases lying between them. CDR3 amino acids: CASSLRMGEQYF. In DNA form, the CDR3 reads TGTGCCAGCAGTTTACGGATGGGGGAGCAGTACTTC.

In regard to this clonotype: A junction boundary mismatches the germline segment, possibly from a read error. This chain joins TRBV12-3 or TRBV12-4 and TRBJ1-1, with no clear D. The CDR3 consists of 15 residues. The CDR3 spells CASSLVSHTNTEALF. The CDR3 DNA sequence: TGTGCCAGCAGTTTAGTAAGCCACACTAACACTGAAGCTTTATTT.

V and J are TRBV11-2 and TRBJ2-5; no definite D call. Germline V CDR1 and CDR2: SGHAT, FQNNGV. The CDR3 extends over 15 amino acids. V was cut by 3 bases and J by 8 bases, with 19 bases left in between. The CDR3 loop is CASSFLSGVQYTQYF. The DNA of the CDR3 is TGTGCCAGCAGCTTCTTATCAGGAGTCCAATATACCCAGTACTTC.

Turning to this clonotype: The conserved phenylalanine or tryptophan normally closing the CDR3 is absent here, so this likely arose from a read error. The genes are TRBV11-2 and TRBJ2-2, with D hard to call. The ends were cut back, 2 bases at V and 12 bases at J, with 19 bases in the middle. The CDR3 totals 15 residues. Germline V gives CDR1 SGHAT, CDR2 FQNNGV. The CDR3 sequence: CASSLFLSVEGKLFS. In nucleotides, the CDR3 is TGTGCCAGCAGCTTATTTCTCTCGGTAGAAGGGAAGCTGTTTTCT.

As to this clonotype: A much larger clone lies one base from this, so it may be a read error. This chain connects TRBV10-3 to TRBJ2-3; D might be TRBD1 or TRBD2, each matching 5 bases. Germline V lookup: CDR1 ENHRY, CDR2 SYGVKD. This CDR3 is 16 amino acids long. This chain's CDR3 is CAISERQGTPTDKQYF. DNA of the CDR3: TGTGCCATCAGTGAGCGACAAGGGACGCCGACAGATAAGCAGTATTTT.

V is TRBV11-2 and J is TRBJ2-1; D is uncertain. Germline CDR1 SGHAT, CDR2 FQNNGV. The CDR3 runs 15 residues. Trimming took 1 base from V and 16 from J, leaving 23 bases between them. The CDR3 here is CASSLVWQPSNGQFF. Written as DNA, the CDR3 is TGTGCCAGCAGCTTAGTGTGGCAGCCGAGCAATGGGCAATTCTTC.

This clonotype was counted a single time. This chain connects TRBV5-4 to TRBJ1-6; 10 bases map to TRBD1. The CDR3 consists of 15 residues. In germline, CDR1 is SGHNT, CDR2 YYREEE (reference sequence). The ends lost 0 bases at V and 12 bases at J; junction bases unmatched: 6. The CDR3 is CASSLAGQGQLPLHF. In DNA form, the CDR3 reads TGTGCCAGCAGCTTGGCGGGACAGGGGCAGTTACCCCTCCACTTT.

V and J are TRBV6-5 and TRBJ1-5; D call uncertain. V lost 9 bases and J 6 bases, leaving 21 bases between the germline ends. From germline, CDR1 is MNHEY and CDR2 SVGAGI. This CDR3 has 15 residues. CDR3 in amino acids: CASSRNQAAGQPQHF. CDR3 coding DNA: TGTGCCAGTTCGAGAAACCAGGCGGCAGGTCAGCCCCAGCATTTT.

V is TRBV5-4 and J is TRBJ2-7, with TRBD2 as a possible D gene (6 bases). The V and J ends lost 0 bases and 5 bases respectively, with 15 bases between them. The germline gives CDR1 SGHNT, CDR2 YYREEE (reference sequence). CDR3 length: 15 amino acids. The CDR3 DNA reads as TGTGCCAGCAGCTTGGCCGAGACTAGTATCCACGAGCAGTACTTC. Amino acid sequence: CASSLAETSIHEQYF.

A note on this clonotype: A much larger clonotype is one base distant, so this may be a read error. The CDR3 spells CSVEGSGTLYNEQSF. In DNA, the CDR3 is TGCAGCGTTGAAGGGAGCGGGACCCTCTACAATGAGCAGTCCTTC. The rearrangement links TRBV29-1 to TRBJ2-1; 7 positions match TRBD2. CDR3 length equals 15 residues. CDR1 and CDR2 (germline): SQVTM, ANQGSEA.

The V gene is TRBV6-5, the J gene TRBJ1-3; D gene ambiguous. Trimming removed 5 bases at V and 0 bases at J, with 8 bases between. This CDR3 has 14 residues. CDR1 is MNHEY, CDR2 SVGAGI, per germline. CDR3 nucleotides: TGTGCCAGCAGTAACGTGAGCTCTGGAAACACCATATATTTT. Translating it yields CASSNVSSGNTIYF.

A word on this clonotype: Compared with germline, one end of the junction differs, possibly owing to a read error. This chain joins TRBV5-6 and TRBJ2-6, with D maybe TRBD1 (5 bases). This CDR3 contains 13 residues. In germline, CDR1 is SGHDT, CDR2 YYEEEE. The chain's CDR3 is CASLYSGANVLTF. The CDR3 DNA follows: TGTGCCAGTCTATACTCTGGGGCCAACGTCCTGACCTTC.

The chain combines TRBV11-2 with TRBJ2-7; D not certain. The length of the CDR3 is 12 residues. The germline V and J ends were trimmed by 11 bases and 1 base, with 12 bases remaining between them. Germline CDR1 and CDR2: SGHAT and FQNNGV. CDR3 sequence reads: CAYSLGSYEQYF. DNA for the CDR3: TGTGCCTACAGCTTAGGGTCCTACGAGCAGTACTTC. Full variable domain (missing parts from reference TRBV11-2 and TRBJ2-7): EAGVAQSPRYKIIEKRQSVAFWCNPISGHATLYWYQQILGQGPKLLIQFQNNGVVDDSQLPKDRFSAERLKGVDSTLKIQPAKLEDSAVYLCAYSLGSYEQYFGPGTRLTVT.

In regard to this clonotype: Compared with germline, one end of the junction differs, possibly owing to a read error. The chain joins TRBV7-9 to TRBJ2-1; D may be TRBD1 (7 bases). The CDR3 loop spans 15 amino acids. Germline-derived CDR1 and CDR2 are SEHNR and FQNEAQ (reference sequence). CDR3 sequence (DNA): TGTGCCAGCAGGAGGCAGGAGGGGGCCTACAAAGAGCAGTTCTTC. Residues: CASRRQEGAYKEQFF.

This clonotype has just a few counts. The rearrangement joins TRBV24-1 to TRBJ2-1; D is possibly TRBD2 (5 bases). This CDR3 contains 16 residues. From germline, CDR1 is KGHDR and CDR2 SFDVKD. Between the trimmed V and J ends, which lost 4 bases and 4 bases, there was a span of 16 bases. The DNA of the CDR3 is TGTGCCACCAGTGACTCCCGGAGGAGTCCTTACAATGAGCAGTTCTTC. Amino acids: CATSDSRRSPYNEQFF.